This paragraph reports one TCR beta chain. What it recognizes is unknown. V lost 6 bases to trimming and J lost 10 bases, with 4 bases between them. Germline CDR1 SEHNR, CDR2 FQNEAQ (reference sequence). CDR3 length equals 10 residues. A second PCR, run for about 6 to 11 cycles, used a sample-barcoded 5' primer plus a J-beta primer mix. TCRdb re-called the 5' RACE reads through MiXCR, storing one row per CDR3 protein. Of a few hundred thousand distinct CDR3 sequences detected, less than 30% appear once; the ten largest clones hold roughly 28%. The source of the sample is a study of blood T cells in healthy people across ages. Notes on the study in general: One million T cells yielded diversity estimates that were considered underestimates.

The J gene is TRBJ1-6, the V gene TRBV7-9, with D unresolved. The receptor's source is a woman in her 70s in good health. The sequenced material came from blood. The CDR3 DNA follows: TGTGCCAGCAGACCGTCACCCCTCCACTTT. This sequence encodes CASRPSPLHF.